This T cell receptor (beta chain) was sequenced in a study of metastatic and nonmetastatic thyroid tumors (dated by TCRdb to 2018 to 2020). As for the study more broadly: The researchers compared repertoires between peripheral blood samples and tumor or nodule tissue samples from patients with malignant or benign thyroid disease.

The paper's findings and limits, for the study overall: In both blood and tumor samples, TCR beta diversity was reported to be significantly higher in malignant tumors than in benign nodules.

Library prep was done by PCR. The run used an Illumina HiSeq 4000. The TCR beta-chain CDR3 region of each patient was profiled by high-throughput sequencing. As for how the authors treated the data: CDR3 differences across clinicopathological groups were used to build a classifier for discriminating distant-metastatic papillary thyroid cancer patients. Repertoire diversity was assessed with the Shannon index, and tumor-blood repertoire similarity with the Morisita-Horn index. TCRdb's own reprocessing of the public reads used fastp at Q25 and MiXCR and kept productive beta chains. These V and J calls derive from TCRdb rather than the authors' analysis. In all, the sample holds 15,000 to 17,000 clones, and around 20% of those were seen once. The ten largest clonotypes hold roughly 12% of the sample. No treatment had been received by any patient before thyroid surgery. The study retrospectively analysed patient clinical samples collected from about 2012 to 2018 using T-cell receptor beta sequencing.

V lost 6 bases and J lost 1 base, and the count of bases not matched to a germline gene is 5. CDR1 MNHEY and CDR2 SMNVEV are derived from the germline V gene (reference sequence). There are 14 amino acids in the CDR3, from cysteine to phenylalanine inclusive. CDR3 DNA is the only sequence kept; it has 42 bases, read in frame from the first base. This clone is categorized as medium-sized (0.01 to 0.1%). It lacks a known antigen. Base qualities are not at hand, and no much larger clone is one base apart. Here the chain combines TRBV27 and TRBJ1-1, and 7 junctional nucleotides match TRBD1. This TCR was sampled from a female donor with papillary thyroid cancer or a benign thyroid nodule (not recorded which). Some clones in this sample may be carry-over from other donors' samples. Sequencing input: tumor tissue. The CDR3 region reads CASRNRQGNTEAFF. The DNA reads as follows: TGTGCCAGCAGAAACAGACAGGGGAACACTGAAGCTTTCTTT.